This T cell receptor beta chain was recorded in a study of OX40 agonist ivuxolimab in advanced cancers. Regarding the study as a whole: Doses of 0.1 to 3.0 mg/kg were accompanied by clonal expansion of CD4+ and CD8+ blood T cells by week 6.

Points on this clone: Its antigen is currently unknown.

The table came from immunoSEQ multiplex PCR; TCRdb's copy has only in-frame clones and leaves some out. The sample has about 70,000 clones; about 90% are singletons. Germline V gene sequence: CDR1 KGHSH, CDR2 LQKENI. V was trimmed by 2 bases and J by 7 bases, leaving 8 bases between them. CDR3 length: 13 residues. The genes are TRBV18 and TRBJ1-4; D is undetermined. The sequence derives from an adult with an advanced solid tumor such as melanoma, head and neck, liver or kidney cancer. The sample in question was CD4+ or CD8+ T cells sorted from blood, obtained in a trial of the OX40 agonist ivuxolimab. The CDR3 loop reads CASSPGLREKLFF. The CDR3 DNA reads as TGTGCCAGCTCACCAGGGCTTCGTGAAAAACTGTTTTTT.